Below, one T cell receptor beta chain is given with its context. Produced via immunoSEQ multiplex PCR; TCRdb's table is partial and in-frame only. The profile covers some 350,000 clones, with 85% to 90% appearing a single time and over 5% taken by the ten largest. The sample belongs to a study of Ad26.COV2.S vaccination and SARS-CoV-2 variants. About the research overall: Ad26.COV2.S was injected intramuscularly once or twice, 56 days apart.

The CDR3 extends over 15 amino acids. Germline V lookup: CDR1 LNHDA, CDR2 SQIVND (reference sequence). The V end was cut by 4 bases, the J end by 1 base, with 13 bases between. Stated treatment: some 19 received Ad26.COV2.S at low or high dose, single or two shots; 5 received placebo; per-sample allocation not given. Day 63 following the first vaccine or placebo injection was when the samples were taken. The chain has TRBV19 and TRBJ1-1; no firm D call. This TCR was sampled from a person between 18 and 59 years old who received the Ad26.COV2.S COVID-19 vaccine or a placebo. The specimen was peripheral blood, collected in a trial of Ad26.COV2.S vaccine versus placebo. The CDR3 sequence is CASSKGLVWNTEAFF. The CDR3 coding sequence is TGTGCCAGTAGTAAGGGTCTGGTATGGAACACTGAAGCTTTCTTT.